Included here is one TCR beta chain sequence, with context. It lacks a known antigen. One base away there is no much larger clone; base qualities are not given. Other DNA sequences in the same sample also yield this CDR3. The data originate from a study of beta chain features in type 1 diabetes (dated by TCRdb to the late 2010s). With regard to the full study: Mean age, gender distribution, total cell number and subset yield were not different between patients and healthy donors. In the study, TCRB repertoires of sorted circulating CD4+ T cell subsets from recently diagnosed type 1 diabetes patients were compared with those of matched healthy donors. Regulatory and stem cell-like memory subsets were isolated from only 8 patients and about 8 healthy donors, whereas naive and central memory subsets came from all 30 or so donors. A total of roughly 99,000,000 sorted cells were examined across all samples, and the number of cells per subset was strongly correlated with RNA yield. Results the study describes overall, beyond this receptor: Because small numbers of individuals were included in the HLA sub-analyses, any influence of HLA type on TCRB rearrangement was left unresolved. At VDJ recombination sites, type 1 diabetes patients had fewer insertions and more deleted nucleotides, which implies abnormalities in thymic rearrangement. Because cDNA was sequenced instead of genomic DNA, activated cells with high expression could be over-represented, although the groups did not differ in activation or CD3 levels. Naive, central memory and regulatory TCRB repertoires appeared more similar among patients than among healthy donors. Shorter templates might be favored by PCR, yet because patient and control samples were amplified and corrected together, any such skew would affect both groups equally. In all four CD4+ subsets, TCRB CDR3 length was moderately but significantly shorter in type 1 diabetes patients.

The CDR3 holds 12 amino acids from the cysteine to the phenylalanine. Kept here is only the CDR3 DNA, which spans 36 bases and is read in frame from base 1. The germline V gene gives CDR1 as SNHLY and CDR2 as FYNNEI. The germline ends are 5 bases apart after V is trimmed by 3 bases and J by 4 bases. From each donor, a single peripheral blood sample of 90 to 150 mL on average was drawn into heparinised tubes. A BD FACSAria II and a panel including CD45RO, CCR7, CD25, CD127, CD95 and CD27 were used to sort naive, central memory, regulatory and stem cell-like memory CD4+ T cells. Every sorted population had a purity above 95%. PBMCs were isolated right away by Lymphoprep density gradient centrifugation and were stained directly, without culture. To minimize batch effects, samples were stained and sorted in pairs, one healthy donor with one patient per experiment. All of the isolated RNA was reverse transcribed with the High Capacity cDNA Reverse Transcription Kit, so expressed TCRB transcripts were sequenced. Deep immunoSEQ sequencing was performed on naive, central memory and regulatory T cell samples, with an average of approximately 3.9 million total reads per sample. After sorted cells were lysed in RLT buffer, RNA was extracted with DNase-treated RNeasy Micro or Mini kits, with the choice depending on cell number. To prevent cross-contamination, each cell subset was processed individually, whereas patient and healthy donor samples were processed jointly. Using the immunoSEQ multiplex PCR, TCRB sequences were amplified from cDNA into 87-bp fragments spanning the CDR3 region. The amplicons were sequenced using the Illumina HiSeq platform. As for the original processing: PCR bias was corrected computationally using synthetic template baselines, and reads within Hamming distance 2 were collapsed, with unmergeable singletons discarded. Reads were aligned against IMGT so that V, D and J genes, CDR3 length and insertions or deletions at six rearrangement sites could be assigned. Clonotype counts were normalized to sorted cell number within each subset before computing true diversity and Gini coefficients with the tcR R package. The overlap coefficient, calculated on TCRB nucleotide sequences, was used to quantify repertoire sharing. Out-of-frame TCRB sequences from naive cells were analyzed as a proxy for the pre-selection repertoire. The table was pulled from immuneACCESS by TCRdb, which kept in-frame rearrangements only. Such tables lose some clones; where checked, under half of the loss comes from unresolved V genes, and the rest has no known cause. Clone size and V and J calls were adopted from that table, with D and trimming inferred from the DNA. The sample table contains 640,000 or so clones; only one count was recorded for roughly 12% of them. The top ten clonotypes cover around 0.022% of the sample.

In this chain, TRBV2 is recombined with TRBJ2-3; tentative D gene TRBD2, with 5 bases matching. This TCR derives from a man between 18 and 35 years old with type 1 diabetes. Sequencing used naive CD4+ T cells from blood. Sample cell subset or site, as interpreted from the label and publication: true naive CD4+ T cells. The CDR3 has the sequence CASSDGADTQYF. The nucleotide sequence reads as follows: TGTGCCAGCAGTGACGGGGCAGATACGCAGTATTTT.